In its sample, the clone carrying this T cell receptor (beta chain) was seen a few times. Its antigen is as yet unknown. Germline CDR1 is SGHAT and CDR2 is FQNNGV. The CDR3 totals 12 residues. Trimming pared 3 bases from V and 6 bases from J, leaving 5 bases between. During construction of the library, unique molecular identifiers were attached to individual cDNA molecules for quantitative, reproducible TCR counting. TCRdb reprocessed the reads via MiXCR and lists one record per CDR3 protein. This repertoire shows thousands of distinct CDR3 sequences, about 52% found once; its top ten account for 3% to 3.5%. Indicated treatment: therapeutic diphenylcyclopropenone sensitization with weekly scalp DPC. This entry belongs to a study of human T cells and chemical hapten exposure. Overall study: Patients additionally received therapeutic doses of diphenylcyclopropenone on the scalp once a week, and this continued throughout the approximately 25-week study. Whole-study results and caveats: In comparison with controls, expanded TCRs gave rise to a significantly larger number of large CDR3 similarity clusters. The donor cohort had alopecia, so its immune response may not match that of healthy people. With patch test score, the counts of PT1 expanded TCRs showed a positive correlation.

The chain is built from TRBV11-2 and TRBJ2-2, with D unclear. This clonotype originated in an adult with alopecia areata. Some clones in this sample may be carry-over from other donors' samples. This table probably holds off-target reads from a library built for another chain. The sequenced sample was whole blood, obtained before DPC sensitization or 2, 6, or about 24 weeks after (not recorded which). The CDR3 is CASSFGPGELFF. Here the CDR3 DNA reads TGTGCCAGCAGCTTTGGACCCGGGGAGCTGTTTTTT.